This T cell receptor (beta chain) was identified in a study of breast tumors, draining lymph nodes, adjacent tissues. Study results and limitations: Tumor and nontumor repertoires were significantly more similar in luminal-like than in basal-like breast cancer.

The V end lost 3 bases, the J end lost 3 bases, and 9 bases lay between the germline ends. Germline lookup yields CDR1 SGHAT and CDR2 FQNNGV. The CDR3 runs to 14 residues. MiXCR was run by TCRdb on the multiplex PCR reads, yielding one entry per CDR3 protein. The repertoire consists of tens of thousands of distinct CDR3 sequences, with roughly 41% occurring once and the leading ten covering 10%. For this clonotype: The antigen remains undetermined. A much larger clone differs from this one at a single base, so this may be a read error.

This receptor was obtained from a female donor with breast cancer. Some clones in this sample may be carry-over from other donors' samples. The rearrangement uses TRBV11-2 and TRBJ2-4; D ambiguous. Sequencing was done on a sample of breast tumor tissue. The CDR3 reads CASSFLDGKNIQYF. CDR3 nucleotides: TGTGCCAGCAGCTTTTTGGACGGCAAAAACATTCAGTACTTC.